Shown below are 8 T cell receptor beta chains from a single sample sequenced in a study of blood T cells in healthy people across ages. Then a second PCR, running about 7 to 11 cycles, was carried out with a sample-barcoded 5' primer and a J-beta primer mix. Using its own MiXCR run on the 5' RACE reads, TCRdb lists one record per CDR3 protein. The sample carries about 1.4 million distinct CDR3 sequences, roughly 64% recorded once. The sequenced sample consisted of blood. The receptors derive from a man between 18 and 29 years old in good health.

The chain joins TRBV6-1 to TRBJ1-6; 8 bases are shared with TRBD1. In germline, CDR1 is MNHNS, CDR2 SASEGT. The CDR3 has 14 residues. V trimming: 6 bases; J trimming: 9 bases; junction bases outside the gene matches: 7. CDR3 nucleotides: TGTGCCAGCAGCGAGGACAGGGACAGTTCACCCCTCCACTTT. Translating gives CASSEDRDSSPLHF.

This chain uses TRBV6-6 with TRBJ2-5; D uncertain. V was shortened by 0 bases and J by 5 bases, with 13 bases between the two germline ends. This CDR3 comprises 15 residues. Germline assignment: CDR1 MNHNY and CDR2 SVGAGI (reference sequence). The CDR3 coding sequence is TGTGCCAGCAGTTACTCTCCGGTTCAAGGGGAGACCCAGTACTTC. This sequence encodes CASSYSPVQGETQYF.

There are a few counts of this clonotype. The rearrangement uses TRBV12-3 or TRBV12-4 and TRBJ2-1; D uncertain. CDR3 length equals 14 residues. Trimming stripped 3 bases from V and 2 bases from J, with 8 bases between. The CDR3 spells CASSFITPYNEQFF. CDR3 nucleotides: TGTGCCAGCAGTTTTATCACTCCCTACAATGAGCAGTTCTTC.

This rearrangement joins TRBV5-6 to TRBJ2-5; a possible D gene is TRBD1 (6 bases). CDR3 size: 14 residues. V lost 4 bases and J 4 bases, leaving 14 bases between the germline ends. Germline V gene data show CDR1 as SGHDT and CDR2 as YYEEEE. The CDR3 sequence: CASSPRGSIETQYF. Here the CDR3 DNA reads TGTGCCAGCAGCCCGAGGGGGAGCATAGAGACCCAGTACTTC.

The sample holds one count of this clonotype. The chain joins TRBV6-2 or TRBV6-3 to TRBJ2-4; perhaps TRBD1 as D (6 bases). Germline V gene sequence: CDR1 MNHEY, CDR2 SVGEGT. This CDR3 contains 13 residues. V lost 6 bases and J 15 bases, leaving 21 bases between the germline ends. CDR3 coding DNA: TGTGCCAGCAGCGCCGCCCTCCTACAGGGTTCGTACTTC. This sequence encodes CASSAALLQGSYF.

The chain's CDR3 is CASNPLGSGANVLTF. DNA for the CDR3: TGTGCCAGCAACCCCCTAGGGTCAGGGGCCAACGTCCTGACTTTC. This sequence joins TRBV12-3 or TRBV12-4 and TRBJ2-6, with D unclear. The CDR3 is 15 amino acids. V lost 7 bases and J lost 4, with 14 bases in between.

This sequence joins TRBV2 and TRBJ2-1; TRBD2 agrees at 9 bases. After removal of 6 bases from V and 6 bases from J, the junction contained 18 bases not matched to a gene. Per germline, CDR1 SNHLY and CDR2 FYNNEI. This CDR3 has 18 residues. CDR3 nucleotides: TGTGCCAGCAGCGGGCCTCAAGCACCTAGCGGGGAGGTCAATGAGCAGTTCTTC. Its translation is CASSGPQAPSGEVNEQFF.

The gene calls are TRBV6-2 or TRBV6-3 and TRBJ2-1; D remains unclear. V lost 5 bases and J lost 6, with 11 bases in between. Germline CDR1 reads MNHEY; CDR2 reads SVGEGT. CDR3 length equals 13 residues. The CDR3 region has the DNA TGTGCCAGCAGTCCAAGGGTGGCCAATGAGCAGTTCTTC. It specifies CASSPRVANEQFF.